Following are 11 T cell receptor beta chains from one sample sequenced in a study of CD8 T cells in ankylosing spondylitis. Study observations and caveats: Several highly homologous variants made up a TCR beta motif, and this motif appeared characteristic of ankylosing spondylitis blood.

Their antigen targets remain unknown. TCRdb re-analysed the 5' RACE reads in MiXCR, keeping a single row per CDR3 protein. Of about 450,000 distinct CDR3 sequences listed, roughly a quarter are singletons. What was sequenced was blood, either unsorted or a sorted T cell fraction (not recorded which). The source is a male donor with ankylosing spondylitis.

This clonotype was recorded a few times. The rearrangement links TRBV3-1 to TRBJ2-5; maybe TRBD2 (6 bases). The CDR3 consists of 17 residues. Germline CDR1 reads LGHDT; CDR2 reads YNNKEL (reference sequence). V lost 1 base and J 3 bases, leaving 18 bases between the germline ends. The CDR3 region has the DNA TGTGCCAGCAGCCAAGGTCCAGGACTACTAAAAGAAGAGACCCAGTACTTC. This codes for CASSQGPGLLKEETQYF.

The chain is built from TRBV7-8 and TRBJ1-1, with D tentatively TRBD1 (5 bases). This CDR3 region has 13 residues. Looked up from germline, CDR1 is SGHVS and CDR2 is FQNEAQ. Trimming shortened V by 3 bases and J by 8 bases, and 13 bases separated the two germline ends. In nucleotides, the CDR3 is TGTGCCAGCAGCTTTTATGGAGGGACCGAAGCTTTCTTT. Encoded protein: CASSFYGGTEAFF.

This clonotype has just a few counts. The chain has TRBV6-4 and TRBJ1-1, with 8 bases that match TRBD1. Per the germline V gene, CDR1 is MRHNA and CDR2 is SNTAGT. The CDR3 is 14 amino acids. Trimming at V came to 7 bases and at J to 0 bases, leaving 4 bases not matched to a gene. The CDR3 DNA follows: TGTGCCAGCACCAGGGACAGGTTGAACACTGAAGCTTTCTTT. The encoded protein is CASTRDRLNTEAFF.

This clonotype showed up just a few times. The chain combines TRBV6-1 with TRBJ2-1; no reliable D call. Trimming stripped 2 bases from V and 0 bases from J, with 5 bases between. The germline CDR1 and CDR2 sequences are MNHNS and SASEGT. The CDR3 totals 14 residues. The CDR3 region has the DNA TGTGCCAGCAGTGAAATGAGCTCCTACAATGAGCAGTTCTTC. Residues: CASSEMSSYNEQFF.

This clonotype was counted a few times. The chain uses TRBV19 and TRBJ2-2; 8 bases fit TRBD1. The CDR3 covers 15 residues. The V gene end was trimmed by 5 bases and the J gene end by 0 bases; junction bases not matched to a gene: 2. CDR1 and CDR2 from the germline V gene are LNHDA and SQIVND (reference sequence). The CDR3 region is CASSYRGSNTGELFF. In DNA form, the CDR3 reads TGTGCCAGTAGTTACAGGGGGTCGAACACCGGGGAGCTGTTTTTT.

This clonotype was counted a few times. V usage is TRBV6-2 or TRBV6-3 and J usage is TRBJ2-1, with 12 positions matching TRBD2. This CDR3 contains 20 residues. J was trimmed by 1 base and V by 3 bases; bases with no gene match: 13. Germline CDR1 MNHEY, CDR2 SVGEGT. In DNA, the CDR3 is TGTGCCAGCAGTTATCCCCTTACTAGCGGGAGGACCCTATCCTACAATGAGCAGTTCTTC. Protein sequence: CASSYPLTSGRTLSYNEQFF.

There are a few counts of this clonotype. The chain recombines TRBV14 with TRBJ2-2; 9 positions match TRBD1. This CDR3 spans 16 amino acids. Germline lookup yields CDR1 SGHDN and CDR2 FVKESK. Trimming removed 2 bases from V and 6 bases from J; junction bases left unmatched: 7. The CDR3 region is CASSQTGQGFAGELFF. CDR3 nucleotides: TGTGCCAGCAGCCAAACGGGACAGGGTTTCGCCGGGGAGCTGTTTTTT.

The genes are TRBV6-1 and TRBJ2-7; 8 nucleotides match TRBD2. CDR1 MNHNS and CDR2 SASEGT come from the germline V gene. The CDR3 sequence is 14 residues long. Losses at the gene ends were 6 bases for V and 3 bases for J; bases not matched to a gene: 7. CDR3 in amino acids: CASSEPGLVYEQYF. CDR3 DNA: TGTGCCAGCAGCGAACCGGGACTAGTCTACGAGCAGTACTTC.

The rearrangement joins TRBV6-1 to TRBJ1-5; D is perhaps TRBD1 (5 bases). The V end was cut by 2 bases, the J end by 6 bases, with 11 bases between. Looked up from germline, CDR1 is MNHNS and CDR2 is SASEGT. There are 14 residues in the CDR3. The CDR3 region is CASSERQNRQPQHF. CDR3 sequence (DNA): TGTGCCAGCAGTGAAAGACAGAATCGTCAGCCCCAGCATTTT.

This clonotype occurred a few times. The chain employs TRBV27 and TRBJ2-3; TRBD2 matches at 12 bases. V was pared by 3 bases and J by 10 bases, with 2 bases of the junction left unmatched. The CDR3 spans 13 residues. Germline CDR1 is MNHEY and CDR2 is SMNVEV (reference sequence). CDR3 region: CASSFGLAGSQYF. In DNA, the CDR3 is TGTGCCAGCAGTTTCGGACTAGCGGGGTCGCAGTATTTT.

The table lists this clonotype with a few counts. V gene TRBV2 combines with J gene TRBJ2-7; weak D call: TRBD2 (5 bases). Trimming removed 7 bases at V and 7 bases at J, with 23 bases between. This CDR3 has 15 residues. The germline V gene has CDR1 SNHLY and CDR2 FYNNEI. The CDR3, as DNA: TGTGCCAGCACCCAGGTTGGAGGATTAACGGGGGAGCAGTACTTC. Protein product: CASTQVGGLTGEQYF.